This note documents a single TCR beta chain sequence. As yet, its antigen is unknown. Germline CDR1 SGHTA, CDR2 FQGNSA. Trimming took off 6 bases at V and 5 bases at J, with 14 bases between the two ends. CDR3 size: 14 residues. The sample belongs to a study of T cell responses to AZD1222 COVID-19 vaccine. Points from the study as a whole: Spike-specific TCR repertoires showed rising breadth and depth after two AZD1222 doses. Scientists sampled the repertoires only once the peak T cell response had passed.

Measured with immunoSEQ multiplex PCR; TCRdb has only the in-frame clones, and not every one. The table lists 150,000 to 200,000 clones, 94% of them singletons. The source material was peripheral blood, sampled 28 days after the second AZD1222 dose. This chain uses TRBV7-2 with TRBJ1-5; D possibly corresponds to TRBD1 (5 bases). The receptor was isolated from an adult who received the AZD1222 COVID-19 vaccine. The CDR3 here is CASRPAGFYQPQHF. CDR3 DNA: TGTGCCAGCAGACCGGCAGGGTTTTATCAGCCCCAGCATTTT.